This entry is about one TCR beta chain. This sample's treatment: randomized to nivolumab then ipilimumab (arm A) or the reverse (arm B). Patients had received no earlier DNA-damaging chemotherapy. This specimen belongs to a study of sequential checkpoint blockade in melanoma. About the research overall: Patients were randomized 1:1 to nivolumab-then-ipilimumab or ipilimumab-then-nivolumab first-line.

Profiled with immunoSEQ multiplex PCR; TCRdb holds only in-frame clones, not every one. The sample lists about 38,000 clones; about 88% were seen once. V shed 1 base and J shed 5 bases, with 9 bases lying between them. The CDR3 contains 13 residues. The germline V gene has CDR1 SGHTA and CDR2 FQGNSA. This sequence originates from a human donor with melanoma. The source material was CD8+ T cells sorted from blood (inferred from file names), sampled from a patient given nivolumab and ipilimumab in sequence. This chain joins TRBV7-2 and TRBJ2-7, with D uncertain. The CDR3 nucleotides are TGTGCCAGCAGCTTAGAGTGGCGGAACGAGCAGTACTTC. Amino acids: CASSLEWRNEQYF.